These T cell receptor beta chains were read from a single sample in a study of blood T cell repertoires in COVID-19. Only in-frame clones appear in the TCRdb table, and some are missing; sequencing was by immunoSEQ multiplex PCR. The table records roughly 140,000 clones, around 81% of them present only once. The material sequenced was peripheral blood. These receptors originate from a woman aged 50 to 65 with acute or convalescent COVID-19. CDR3s include the opening cysteine and the closing phenylalanine or tryptophan. D genes are given only for firm matches. Clone size is not always given. Where it is, it says once, few, many or a class for expanded clones.

d_call	j_call	v_call	clone_size	cdr3_aa	cdr3_nt
NA	TRBJ2-7	TRBV11-3	few	CASSLDSWTDYEQYF	TGTGCCAGCAGCTTAGATTCCTGGACAGACTACGAGCAGTACTTC
NA	TRBJ1-2	TRBV3-1/TRBV3-2	NA	CASSQDRGYGYTF	TGTGCCAGCAGCCAAGACAGGGGCTATGGCTACACCTTC
NA	TRBJ2-7	TRBV28	NA	CASRTPDYEQYF	TGTGCCAGCAGAACACCCGATTACGAGCAGTACTTC
TRBD1	TRBJ1-1	TRBV12-5	few	CASGLDDRVGGAFF	TGTGCTAGTGGTTTGGATGACAGGGTAGGGGGAGCTTTCTTT
TRBD1	TRBJ2-7	TRBV7-8	NA	CASSFGQAAYEQYF	TGTGCCAGCAGCTTCGGACAGGCGGCCTACGAGCAGTACTTC
TRBD1	TRBJ1-2	TRBV30	NA	CAWSVQGALGGYTF	TGTGCCTGGAGTGTACAGGGGGCCCTCGGTGGCTACACCTTC
NA	TRBJ2-1	TRBV29-1	NA	CSVEERDAEQFF	TGCAGCGTTGAAGAGCGGGACGCCGAGCAGTTCTTC
TRBD1	TRBJ2-7	TRBV13	NA	CASSPGQGSSEQYF	TGTGCCAGCAGCCCGGGACAGGGTTCATCCGAGCAGTACTTC
NA	TRBJ1-2	TRBV6-2/TRBV6-3	NA	CASSYSIKETVDGYTF	TGTGCCAGCAGTTACTCGATAAAGGAGACGGTCGATGGCTACACCTTC
NA	TRBJ2-7	TRBV12-3/TRBV12-4	NA	CASSSKPYEQYF	TGTGCCAGCAGTTCAAAGCCCTACGAGCAGTACTTC
TRBD1	TRBJ2-5	TRBV2	few	CASRAGQGQETQYF	TGTGCCAGCAGGGCGGGACAGGGCCAAGAGACCCAGTACTTC
TRBD2	TRBJ2-3	TRBV7-9	NA	CASNPGLAPTDTQYF	TGTGCCAGCAACCCAGGACTAGCTCCCACAGATACGCAGTATTTT
TRBD1	TRBJ2-2	TRBV27	NA	CASSLIQGVTGELFF	TGTGCCAGCAGTTTAATACAGGGGGTGACCGGGGAGCTGTTTTTT
TRBD2	TRBJ2-7	TRBV9	once	CASSVVVVREDEQYF	TGTGCCAGCAGCGTAGTAGTGGTGCGGGAGGACGAGCAGTACTTC
NA	TRBJ1-1	TRBV7-9	NA	CASTPAGEPTEAFF	TGTGCCAGCACCCCTGCGGGGGAACCCACTGAAGCTTTCTTT
NA	TRBJ2-2	TRBV7-9	few	CASSLGGSGELFF	TGTGCCAGCAGCTTAGGGGGCTCCGGGGAGCTGTTTTTT
NA	TRBJ1-5	TRBV28	NA	CASSLGYREIEPQHF	TGTGCCAGCAGTTTGGGATACAGGGAAATTGAGCCCCAGCATTTT
TRBD1	TRBJ1-1	TRBV2	NA	CASSAGTVNTEAFF	TGTGCCAGCAGCGCCGGGACAGTGAACACTGAAGCTTTCTTT
NA	TRBJ1-6	TRBV30	NA	CAWSVGLLSYNSPLHF	TGTGCCTGGAGTGTTGGCCTCCTCTCCTATAATTCACCCCTCCACTTT
TRBD1	TRBJ2-1	TRBV10-1	NA	CASRTGTGPYNEQFF	TGCGCCAGCAGAACCGGGACAGGGCCCTACAATGAGCAGTTCTTC
NA	TRBJ2-5	TRBV5-5	NA	CASSPGQSSGTPYF	TGTGCCAGCAGCCCAGGCCAATCCTCCGGGACTCCGTACTTC
TRBD1	TRBJ1-2	TRBV5-6	NA	CASSLRTGADNGYGYTF	TGTGCCAGCAGCCTACGGACAGGGGCCGATAATGGGTATGGCTACACCTTC
TRBD1	TRBJ2-7	TRBV27	NA	CASRKHRQGDPYEQYF	TGTGCCAGCAGAAAACATCGACAGGGGGACCCCTACGAGCAGTACTTC
TRBD1	TRBJ2-2	TRBV10-3	NA	CAISSTGDTGELFF	TGTGCCATCAGTAGTACAGGGGACACCGGGGAGCTGTTTTTT
NA	TRBJ2-7	TRBV29-1	once	CSVAPTSLYEQYF	TGCAGCGTTGCCCCCACAAGTCTCTACGAGCAGTACTTC
TRBD1	TRBJ2-2	TRBV27	NA	CASSLSQRQGAGELFF	TGTGCCAGCAGTTTATCCCAAAGACAGGGGGCCGGGGAGCTGTTTTTT
NA	TRBJ2-5	TRBV6-6	NA	CASSYSQTGVETQYF	TGTGCCAGCAGTTACTCCCAGACCGGGGTGGAGACCCAGTACTTC
TRBD1	TRBJ1-3	TRBV9	NA	CASSVAGTGPGNTIYF	TGTGCCAGCAGCGTAGCGGGGACAGGGCCTGGAAACACCATATATTTT
NA	TRBJ1-1	TRBV10-1	NA	CASSEGPGQKNTEAFF	TGCGCCAGCAGTGAAGGACCGGGACAAAAGAACACTGAAGCTTTCTTT
TRBD1	TRBJ1-2	TRBV27	NA	CASSLGQGYYGYTF	TGTGCCAGCAGTTTAGGACAGGGATACTATGGCTACACCTTC
TRBD1	TRBJ2-3	TRBV5-1	once	CASSLQGEDTQYF	TGCGCCAGCAGCCTCCAGGGGGAGGATACGCAGTATTTT
TRBD1	TRBJ1-1	TRBV4-3	NA	CASSQDEGAMNTEAFF	TGCGCCAGCAGCCAAGATGAGGGGGCCATGAACACTGAAGCTTTCTTT
TRBD1	TRBJ1-5	TRBV6-2/TRBV6-3	NA	CASSSTGAGGNQPQHF	TGTGCCAGCAGTTCAACAGGGGCGGGTGGCAATCAGCCCCAGCATTTT
NA	TRBJ2-2	TRBV2	once	CASIWTPNTGELFF	TGTGCCAGCATTTGGACACCGAACACCGGGGAGCTGTTTTTT
TRBD1	TRBJ1-2	TRBV29-1	NA	CSGLQGAGGYTF	TGCAGCGGACTACAGGGGGCGGGTGGCTACACCTTC
TRBD1	TRBJ1-4	TRBV23-1	NA	CASSQSVAGGSLNEKLFF	TGCGCCAGCAGTCAATCCGTCGCAGGGGGCTCCCTAAATGAAAAACTGTTTTTT
NA	TRBJ2-6	TRBV5-1	NA	CASSFGSSGANVLTF	TGCGCCAGCAGCTTCGGTAGCTCCGGGGCCAACGTCCTGACTTTC
NA	TRBJ2-7	TRBV28	NA	CASTGRDEQYF	TGTGCCAGCACAGGTAGAGACGAGCAGTACTTC
NA	TRBJ1-2	TRBV18	NA	CASSTGDYGYTF	TGTGCCAGCTCAACCGGGGACTATGGCTACACCTTC
TRBD1	TRBJ1-1	TRBV30	NA	CAWKRQGDTEAFF	TGTGCCTGGAAAAGACAGGGGGACACTGAAGCTTTCTTT
NA	TRBJ1-3	TRBV9	NA	CASSPRRDRAGNTIYF	TGTGCCAGCAGCCCTCGAAGAGACAGAGCTGGAAACACCATATATTTT
NA	TRBJ2-1	TRBV7-8	NA	CATGPSRGKNNEQFF	TGTGCCACCGGGCCTTCCAGGGGTAAAAACAATGAGCAGTTCTTC
TRBD2	TRBJ2-5	TRBV3-1/TRBV3-2	NA	CASEKAGGEETQYF	TGTGCCAGCGAGAAAGCGGGGGGCGAAGAGACCCAGTACTTC
NA	TRBJ1-6	TRBV12-3/TRBV12-4	once	CASSFSRNSPLHF	TGTGCCAGCAGTTTTTCCCGTAATTCACCCCTCCACTTT
NA	TRBJ2-2	TRBV7-8	NA	CASSLNAGWNTGELFF	TGTGCCAGCAGCTTAAATGCAGGGTGGAACACCGGGGAGCTGTTTTTT
NA	TRBJ2-2	TRBV5-8	NA	CASSSWTANTGELFF	TGTGCCAGCAGCAGCTGGACAGCGAACACCGGGGAGCTGTTTTTT
NA	TRBJ2-7	TRBV6-2/TRBV6-3	NA	CASSYVAGEQYF	TGTGCCAGCAGTTACGTGGCGGGCGAGCAGTACTTC
NA	TRBJ1-3	TRBV5-1	NA	CASRARGSTPDTIYF	TGCGCCAGCAGGGCGCGGGGGTCAACTCCAGACACCATATATTTT
TRBD1	TRBJ2-3	TRBV19	NA	CASSSQQGYTDTQYF	TGTGCCAGTAGTAGCCAACAGGGGTACACAGATACGCAGTATTTT
NA	TRBJ1-3	TRBV6-5	many	CASSLTGVGNTIYF	TGTGCCAGCAGCTTAACGGGGGTCGGAAACACCATATATTTT
NA	TRBJ2-1	TRBV18	NA	CASSPPDRDNEQFF	TGTGCCAGCTCACCTCCCGACAGAGACAATGAGCAGTTCTTC
NA	TRBJ1-1	TRBV6-1	NA	CASSDQTNMNTEAFF	TGTGCCAGCAGTGATCAGACAAATATGAACACTGAAGCTTTCTTT
TRBD2	TRBJ2-5	TRBV6-2/TRBV6-3	many	CASSYPLAGGPLLQETQYF	TGTGCCAGCAGTTACCCCCTAGCGGGGGGGCCCCTATTACAAGAGACCCAGTACTTC
NA	TRBJ1-2	TRBV30	NA	CAWGPRGGYTF	TGTGCCTGGGGCCCTCGAGGGGGCTACACCTTC
NA	TRBJ1-1	TRBV6-5	NA	CASSYSSRGEAFF	TGTGCCAGCAGTTACTCGAGTAGGGGGGAAGCTTTCTTT
NA	TRBJ1-4	TRBV2	NA	CASTSGGSGANEKLFF	TGTGCCAGCACCTCTGGGGGGAGTGGGGCTAATGAAAAACTGTTTTTT
NA	TRBJ1-3	TRBV19	NA	CASSTVDSAGNTIYF	TGTGCCAGTAGTACCGTCGACAGCGCTGGAAACACCATATATTTT
NA	TRBJ2-1	TRBV29-1	NA	CSALRGNEQFF	TGCAGCGCCTTAAGGGGGAATGAGCAGTTCTTC
NA	TRBJ1-2	TRBV7-6	NA	CASSEQGPYGYTF	TGTGCCAGCAGCGAACAGGGACCTTATGGCTACACCTTC